The sequence of this T cell receptor (beta chain) was determined in a study of blood T cells in healthy people across ages. This clonotype was seen more than once but under ten times. Its antigen is not known. Germline trimming cut 7 bases from V and 3 bases from J; bases unmatched to any gene: 5. Germline CDR1 SQVTM, CDR2 ANQGSEA. The CDR3 covers 12 residues. Sample-barcoded 5' priming and a J-beta primer mix drove a second PCR of about 6 to 11 cycles. Via MiXCR, TCRdb re-called the 5' RACE reads, giving one row per CDR3 protein. Found here are roughly 1.9 million distinct CDR3 sequences, 30% to 40% of them singletons; the top ten hold about 21%. Study findings and constraints: Any changes in expanded clonotypes were possibly confounded, as donor CMV status remained unknown. Long-lived donors carried more naive CD4+ cells and greater diversity than aged donors. TCR beta diversity correlated strongly with naive T cell percentage.

Sequenced input: blood. The receptor comes from a human donor in good health. This sequence joins TRBV29-1 and TRBJ1-1; 7 bases fit TRBD1. CDR3 coding DNA: TGCAGCGCCGGGGACAGCTACACTGAAGCTTTCTTT. Amino acid sequence: CSAGDSYTEAFF.